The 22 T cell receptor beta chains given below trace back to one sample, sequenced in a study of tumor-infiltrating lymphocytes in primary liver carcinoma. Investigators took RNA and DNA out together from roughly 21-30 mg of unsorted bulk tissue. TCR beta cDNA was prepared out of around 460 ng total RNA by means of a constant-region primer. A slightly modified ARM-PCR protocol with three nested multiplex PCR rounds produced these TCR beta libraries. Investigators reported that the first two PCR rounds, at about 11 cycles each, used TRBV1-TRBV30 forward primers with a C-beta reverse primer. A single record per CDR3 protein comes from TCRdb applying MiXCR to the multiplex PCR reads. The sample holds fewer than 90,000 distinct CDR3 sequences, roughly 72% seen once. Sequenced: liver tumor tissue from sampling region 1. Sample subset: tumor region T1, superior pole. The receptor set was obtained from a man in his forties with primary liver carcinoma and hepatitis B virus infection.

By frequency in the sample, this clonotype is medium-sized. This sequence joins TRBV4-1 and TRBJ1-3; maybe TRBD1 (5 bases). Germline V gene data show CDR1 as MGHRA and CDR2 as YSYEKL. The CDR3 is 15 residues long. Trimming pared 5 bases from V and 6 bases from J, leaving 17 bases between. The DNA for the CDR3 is TGCGCCAGCAGCTCGCTTCCGGGACTTACAAACACCATATATTTT. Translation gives CASSSLPGLTNTIYF.

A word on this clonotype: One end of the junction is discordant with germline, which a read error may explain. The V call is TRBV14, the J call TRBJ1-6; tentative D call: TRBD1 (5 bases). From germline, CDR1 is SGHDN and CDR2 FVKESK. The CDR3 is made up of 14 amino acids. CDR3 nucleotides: TGTGCCAGCAGTCAGTGGGGGGGTTATTCACCCCTCCGCTTT. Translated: CASSQWGGYSPLRF.

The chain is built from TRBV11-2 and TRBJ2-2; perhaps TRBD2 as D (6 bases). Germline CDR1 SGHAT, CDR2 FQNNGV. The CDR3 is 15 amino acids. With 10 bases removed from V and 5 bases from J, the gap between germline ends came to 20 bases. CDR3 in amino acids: CANLPSGVYTGELFF. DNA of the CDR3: TGTGCCAACCTCCCATCGGGGGTGTATACCGGGGAGCTGTTTTTT.

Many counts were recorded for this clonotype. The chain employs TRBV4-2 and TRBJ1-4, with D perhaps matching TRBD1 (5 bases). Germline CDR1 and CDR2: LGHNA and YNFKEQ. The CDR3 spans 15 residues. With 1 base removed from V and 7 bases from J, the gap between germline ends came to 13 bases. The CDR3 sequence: CASSQGDQGGEKLFF. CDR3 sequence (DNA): TGTGCCAGCAGCCAAGGCGACCAGGGAGGTGAAAAACTGTTTTTT.

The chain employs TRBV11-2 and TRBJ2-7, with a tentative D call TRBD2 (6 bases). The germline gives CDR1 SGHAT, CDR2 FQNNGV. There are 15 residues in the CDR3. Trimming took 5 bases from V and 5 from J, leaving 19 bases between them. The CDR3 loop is CASSATIGSIHEQYF. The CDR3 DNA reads TGTGCCAGCAGCGCCACCATCGGGAGTATCCACGAGCAGTACTTC. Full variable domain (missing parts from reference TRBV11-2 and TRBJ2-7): EAGVAQSPRYKIIEKRQSVAFWCNPISGHATLYWYQQILGQGPKLLIQFQNNGVVDDSQLPKDRFSAERLKGVDSTLKIQPAKLEDSAVYLCASSATIGSIHEQYFGPGTRLTVT.

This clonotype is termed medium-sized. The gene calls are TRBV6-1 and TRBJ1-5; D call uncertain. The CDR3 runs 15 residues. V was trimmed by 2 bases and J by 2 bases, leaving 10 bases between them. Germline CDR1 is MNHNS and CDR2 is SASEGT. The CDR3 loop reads CASSERGLGNQPQHF. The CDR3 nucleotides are TGTGCCAGCAGTGAACGGGGTCTTGGCAATCAGCCCCAGCATTTT.

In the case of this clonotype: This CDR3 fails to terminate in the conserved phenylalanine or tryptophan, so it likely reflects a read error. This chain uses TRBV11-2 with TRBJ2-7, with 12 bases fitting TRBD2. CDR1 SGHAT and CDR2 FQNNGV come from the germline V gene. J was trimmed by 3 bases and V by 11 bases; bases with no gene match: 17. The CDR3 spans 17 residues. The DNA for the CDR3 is TGTGCCGGCAACCAGGGACTAGCGGGTTCCCCTTTCTACGAGCAGTACCTC. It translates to CAGNQGLAGSPFYEQYL.

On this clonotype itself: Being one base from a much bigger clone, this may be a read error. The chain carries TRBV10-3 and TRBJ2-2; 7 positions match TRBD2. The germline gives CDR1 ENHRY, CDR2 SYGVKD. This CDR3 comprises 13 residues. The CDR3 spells CVTASGNTGELFF. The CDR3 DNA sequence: TGTGTCACGGCTAGCGGCAACACCGGGGAGCTGTTTTTT.

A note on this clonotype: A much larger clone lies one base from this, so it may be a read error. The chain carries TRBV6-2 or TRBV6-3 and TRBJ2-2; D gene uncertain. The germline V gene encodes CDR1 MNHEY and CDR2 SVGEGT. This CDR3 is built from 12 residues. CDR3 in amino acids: CASRLPPVTDIF. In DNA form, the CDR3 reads TGTGCCAGCAGGCTTCCCCCCGTGACCGACATTTTT.

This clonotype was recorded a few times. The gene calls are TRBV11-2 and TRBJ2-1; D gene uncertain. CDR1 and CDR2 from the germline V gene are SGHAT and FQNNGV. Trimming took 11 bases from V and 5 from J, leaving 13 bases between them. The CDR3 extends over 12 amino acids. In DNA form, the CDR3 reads TGTGCCGGCAACTTATCAGACAATGAGCAGTTCTTC. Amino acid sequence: CAGNLSDNEQFF.

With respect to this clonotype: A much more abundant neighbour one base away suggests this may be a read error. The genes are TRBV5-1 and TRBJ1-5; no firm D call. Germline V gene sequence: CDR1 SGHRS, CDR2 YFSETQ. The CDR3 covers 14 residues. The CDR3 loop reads CASGLDGGNQPQHF. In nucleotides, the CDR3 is TGCGCCAGCGGCTTGGACGGGGGCAATCAGCCCCAGCATTTT.

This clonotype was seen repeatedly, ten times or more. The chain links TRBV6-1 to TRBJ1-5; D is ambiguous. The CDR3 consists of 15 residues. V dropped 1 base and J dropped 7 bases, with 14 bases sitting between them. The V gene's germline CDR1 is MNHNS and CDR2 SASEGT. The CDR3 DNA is TGTGCCAGCAGTGAAGTTTTAGGACCGAGCCAGCCCCAGCATTTT. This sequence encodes CASSEVLGPSQPQHF.

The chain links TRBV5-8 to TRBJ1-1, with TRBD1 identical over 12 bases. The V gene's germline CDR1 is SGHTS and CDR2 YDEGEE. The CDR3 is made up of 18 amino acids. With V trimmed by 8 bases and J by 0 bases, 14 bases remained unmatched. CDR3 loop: CASGLKGTGGPMNTEAFF. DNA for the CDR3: TGTGCCAGTGGCTTGAAGGGGACAGGGGGCCCCATGAACACTGAAGCTTTCTTT.

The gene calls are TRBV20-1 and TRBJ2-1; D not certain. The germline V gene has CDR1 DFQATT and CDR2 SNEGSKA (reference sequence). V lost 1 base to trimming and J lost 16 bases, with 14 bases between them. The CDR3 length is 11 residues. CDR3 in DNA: TGCAGTGCTAGAGTGCCGGAAGGGCAATTCTTC. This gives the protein CSARVPEGQFF.

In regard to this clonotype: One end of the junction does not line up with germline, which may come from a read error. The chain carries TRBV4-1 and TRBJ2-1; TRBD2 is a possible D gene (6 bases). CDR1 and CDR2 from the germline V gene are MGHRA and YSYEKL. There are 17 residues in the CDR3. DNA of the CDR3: TGCGCCAGCAGCCAAGATCGGGGGAGACTTCGAAACAATGAGCAGCTCTTC. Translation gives CASSQDRGRLRNNEQLF.

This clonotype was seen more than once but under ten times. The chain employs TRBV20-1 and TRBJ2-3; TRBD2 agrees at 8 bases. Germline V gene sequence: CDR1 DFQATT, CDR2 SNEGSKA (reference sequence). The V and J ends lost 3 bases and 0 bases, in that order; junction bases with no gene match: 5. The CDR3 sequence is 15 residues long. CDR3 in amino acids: CSASEASGSTDTQYF. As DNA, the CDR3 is TGCAGTGCTAGCGAGGCTAGCGGGAGCACAGATACGCAGTATTTT.

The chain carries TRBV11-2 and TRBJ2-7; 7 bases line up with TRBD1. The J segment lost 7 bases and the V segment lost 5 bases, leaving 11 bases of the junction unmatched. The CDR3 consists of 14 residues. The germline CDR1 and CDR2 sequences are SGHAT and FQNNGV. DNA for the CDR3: TGTGCCAGCAGCATGGGACAGATAGACCAAGAGCAGTACTTC. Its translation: CASSMGQIDQEQYF.

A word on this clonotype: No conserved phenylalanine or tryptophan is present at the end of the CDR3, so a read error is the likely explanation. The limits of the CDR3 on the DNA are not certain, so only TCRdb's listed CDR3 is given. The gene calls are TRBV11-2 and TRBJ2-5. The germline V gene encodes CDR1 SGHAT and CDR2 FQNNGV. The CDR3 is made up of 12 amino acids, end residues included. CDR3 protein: CASSLEEKAQCL.

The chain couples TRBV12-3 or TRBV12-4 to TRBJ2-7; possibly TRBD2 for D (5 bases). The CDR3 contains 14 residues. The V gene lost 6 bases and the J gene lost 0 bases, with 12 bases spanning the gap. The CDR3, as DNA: TGTGCCAGCAGCAGTGGCGGGTCCTCCTACGAGCAGTACTTC. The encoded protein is CASSSGGSSYEQYF.

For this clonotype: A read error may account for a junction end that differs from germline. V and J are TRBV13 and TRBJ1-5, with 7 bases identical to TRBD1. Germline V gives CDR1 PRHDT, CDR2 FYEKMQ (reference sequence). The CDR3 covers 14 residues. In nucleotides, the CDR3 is TGTGCCTGCAGCTTAGGGGACAGCGATCAGCCCCAGCATTTT. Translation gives CACSLGDSDQPQHF.

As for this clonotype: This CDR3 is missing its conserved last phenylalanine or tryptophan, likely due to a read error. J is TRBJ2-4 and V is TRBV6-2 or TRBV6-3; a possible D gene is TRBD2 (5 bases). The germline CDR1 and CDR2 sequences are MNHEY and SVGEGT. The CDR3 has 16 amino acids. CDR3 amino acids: CASSYRSSAGGNIQYS. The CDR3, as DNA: TGCGCCAGCAGTTACCGATCATCGGCAGGAGGCAACATTCAGTACTCC.

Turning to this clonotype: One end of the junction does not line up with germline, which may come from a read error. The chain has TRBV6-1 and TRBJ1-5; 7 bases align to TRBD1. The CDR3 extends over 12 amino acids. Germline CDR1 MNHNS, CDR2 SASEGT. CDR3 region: CVSTLTGTPRHF. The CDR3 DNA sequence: TGTGTCAGCACCCTGACAGGGACCCCACGGCATTTT.